Reported below is one T cell receptor beta chain. Its specificity is not known. Profiled with immunoSEQ multiplex PCR; TCRdb holds only in-frame clones, not every one. The top ten clones hold roughly 5.3% of a sample with 30,000 to 35,000 clones, over 75% of them seen once. Trimming shortened V by 7 bases and J by 3 bases, and 22 bases separated the two germline ends. Per germline, CDR1 SEHNR and CDR2 FQNEAQ (reference sequence). The CDR3 runs to 16 residues. The record originates from a study of neoadjuvant nivolumab and ipilimumab in lung cancer. The study, taken as a whole, reports: TCR clonality did not significantly correlate with pathologic tumor regression. TCR richness and clonality were higher in tumors than adjacent uninvolved lung. From pretherapy to surgery, tumor richness and clonality rose with dual therapy.

The TCR was taken from an adult with non-small cell lung cancer. The V gene is TRBV7-9, the J gene TRBJ2-7; D is perhaps TRBD1 (7 bases). The sequenced sample was peripheral blood, obtained after neoadjuvant nivolumab, alone or with ipilimumab, at or shortly before surgery. CDR3: CASTVGGAGGYYEQYF. For the CDR3, the DNA is TGTGCCAGCACCGTAGGCGGGGCAGGGGGTTACTACGAGCAGTACTTC.